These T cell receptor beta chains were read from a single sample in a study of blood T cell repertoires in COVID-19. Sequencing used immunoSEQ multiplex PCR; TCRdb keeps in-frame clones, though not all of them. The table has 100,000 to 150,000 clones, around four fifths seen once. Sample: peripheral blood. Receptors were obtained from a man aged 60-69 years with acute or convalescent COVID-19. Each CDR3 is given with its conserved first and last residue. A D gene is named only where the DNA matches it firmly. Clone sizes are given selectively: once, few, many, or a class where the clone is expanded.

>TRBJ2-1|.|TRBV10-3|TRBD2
CAIDGGGLYNEQFF
TGTGCCATCGACGGGGGGGGCCTGTACAATGAGCAGTTCTTC
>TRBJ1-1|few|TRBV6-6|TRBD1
CASSTGGYTEAFF
TGTGCCAGCAGCACAGGGGGCTACACTGAAGCTTTCTTT
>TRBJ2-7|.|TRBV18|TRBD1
CASSLTGQGYNEQYF
TGTGCCAGCTCACTTACTGGACAGGGGTATAACGAGCAGTACTTC
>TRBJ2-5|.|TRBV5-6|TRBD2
CASSSLAGKGLKTQYF
TGTGCCAGCAGTTCTCTAGCGGGAAAGGGTTTAAAGACCCAGTACTTC
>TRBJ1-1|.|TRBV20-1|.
CSASPPDGGDTEAFF
TGCAGTGCTAGTCCACCGGACGGGGGGGACACTGAAGCTTTCTTT
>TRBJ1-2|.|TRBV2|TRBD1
CASSVGGGTGFYGYTF
TGTGCCAGCAGTGTGGGAGGCGGGACAGGGTTCTATGGCTACACCTTC
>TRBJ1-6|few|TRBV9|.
CASSVAGRGRNSPLHF
TGTGCCAGCAGCGTAGCCGGGCGGGGGAGGAATTCACCCCTCCACTTT
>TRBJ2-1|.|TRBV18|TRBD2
CASSTGTSGTLWGNEQFF
TGTGCCAGCTCGACCGGGACTAGCGGGACTCTCTGGGGCAATGAGCAGTTCTTC
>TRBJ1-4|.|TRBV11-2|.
CASSSGSTNGEKLFF
TGTGCCAGCAGCTCAGGTTCGACAAATGGTGAAAAACTGTTTTTT
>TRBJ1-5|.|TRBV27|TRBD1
CASMSRQGGQPQHF
TGTGCCAGCATGTCCCGGCAGGGGGGTCAGCCCCAGCATTTT
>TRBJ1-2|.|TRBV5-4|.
CASSDRGGELYGYTF
TGTGCCAGCAGTGACCGGGGCGGGGAATTGTATGGCTACACCTTC
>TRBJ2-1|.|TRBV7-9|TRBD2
CASSLGTSVGEQFF
TGTGCCAGCAGCTTAGGGACTAGCGTCGGCGAGCAGTTCTTC
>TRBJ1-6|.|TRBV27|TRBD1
CASSQTQGARGSPLHF
TGTGCCAGCAGTCAAACTCAGGGGGCGCGCGGTTCACCCCTCCACTTT
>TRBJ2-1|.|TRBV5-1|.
CASTLLGELPYNEQFF
TGCGCCAGCACCCTTCTAGGTGAACTCCCTTACAATGAGCAGTTCTTC
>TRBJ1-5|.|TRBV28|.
CASRQNSGSNQPQHF
TGTGCCAGCAGACAAAACTCAGGGAGCAATCAGCCCCAGCATTTT
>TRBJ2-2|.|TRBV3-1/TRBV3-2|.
CASSLPGERSGELFF
TGTGCCAGCAGCCTCCCGGGGGAAAGGTCCGGGGAGCTGTTTTTT
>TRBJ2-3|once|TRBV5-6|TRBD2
CASSLAGLEVDTQYF
TGTGCCAGCAGCTTGGCCGGACTAGAGGTAGATACGCAGTATTTT
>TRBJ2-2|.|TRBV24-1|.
CATSTSTSGGELFF
.
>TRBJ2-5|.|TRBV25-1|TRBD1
CATQPGQGPPEETQYF
TGTGCCACCCAGCCGGGACAGGGGCCGCCGGAGGAGACCCAGTACTTC
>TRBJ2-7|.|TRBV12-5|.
CASGLVLWSSGGSYEQYF
TGTGCTAGTGGTTTGGTACTTTGGAGTTCTGGGGGGAGCTACGAGCAGTACTTC
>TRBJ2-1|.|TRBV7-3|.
CASSLSRDSYNEQFF
TGTGCCAGCAGCTTAAGCCGGGATTCCTACAATGAGCAGTTCTTC
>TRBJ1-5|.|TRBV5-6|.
CASSLARDQPQHF
TGTGCCAGCAGCTTGGCACGCGATCAGCCCCAGCATTTT
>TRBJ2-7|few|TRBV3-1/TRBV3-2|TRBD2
CASSPFEWAGGSSSSYEQYF
TGTGCCAGCAGCCCCTTTGAGTGGGCGGGGGGCTCATCTAGCTCCTACGAGCAGTACTTC
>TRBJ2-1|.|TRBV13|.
CASSRRGMTDSYNEQFF
TGTGCCAGCAGCCGAAGGGGAATGACCGATTCCTACAATGAGCAGTTCTTC
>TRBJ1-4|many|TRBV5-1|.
CASSLTATNEKLFF
TGCGCCAGCAGCTTGACAGCAACTAATGAAAAACTGTTTTTT
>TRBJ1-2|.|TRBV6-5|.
CASVSPTSGYTF
TGTGCCAGCGTATCTCCCACTAGTGGCTACACCTTC
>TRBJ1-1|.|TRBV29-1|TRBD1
CSVGDRVNTEAFF
TGCAGCGTGGGAGACAGGGTGAACACTGAAGCTTTCTTT
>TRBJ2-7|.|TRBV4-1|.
CASSQVAASESYEQYF
TGCGCCAGCAGCCAAGTAGCAGCTAGCGAATCCTACGAGCAGTACTTC
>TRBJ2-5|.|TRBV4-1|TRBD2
CASTERGGQETQYF
TGCGCCAGCACCGAACGGGGGGGTCAAGAGACCCAGTACTTC
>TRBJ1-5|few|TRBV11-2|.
CASSLVEQSAQHF
TGTGCCAGCAGCTTAGTGGAGCAATCAGCCCAGCATTTT
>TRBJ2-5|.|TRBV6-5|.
CASGWGGETQYF
TGTGCCAGCGGCTGGGGCGGAGAGACCCAGTACTTC
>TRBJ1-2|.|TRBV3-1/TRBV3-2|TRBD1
CASAPAGGNGYTF
TGTGCCAGCGCCCCGGCAGGGGGTAATGGCTACACCTTC
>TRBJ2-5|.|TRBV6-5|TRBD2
CASSPAGGRQETQYF
TGTGCCAGCAGTCCGGCGGGAGGCCGCCAAGAGACCCAGTACTTC
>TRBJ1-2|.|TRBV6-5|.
CASSQGTNYGYTF
TGTGCCAGCAGCCAGGGTACCAACTATGGCTACACCTTC
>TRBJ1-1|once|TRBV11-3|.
CASSLQVNTEAFF
TGTGCCAGCAGCCTACAGGTAAACACTGAAGCTTTCTTT
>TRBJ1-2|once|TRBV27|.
CASRGEAVISGGYTF
TGTGCCAGCAGGGGTGAAGCGGTAATTAGTGGTGGCTACACCTTC
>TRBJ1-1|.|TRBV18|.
CASSPIYVGRAPEAFF
TGTGCCAGCTCACCAATTTACGTCGGCAGGGCCCCTGAAGCTTTCTTT
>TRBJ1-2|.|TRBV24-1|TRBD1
CATSDFPGQRGYTF
TGTGCCACCAGTGATTTTCCGGGACAGAGGGGCTACACCTTC
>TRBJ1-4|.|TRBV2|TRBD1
CASQTGVSTNEKLFF
TGTGCCAGCCAGACAGGGGTTTCAACTAATGAAAAACTGTTTTTT
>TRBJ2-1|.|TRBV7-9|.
CASSLVRTWRLDYNEQFF
TGTGCCAGCAGCTTAGTTCGTACTTGGAGACTAGATTACAATGAGCAGTTCTTC
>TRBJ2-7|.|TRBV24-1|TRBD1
CATREDRDAGEQYF
TGTGCCACCAGGGAGGACAGGGACGCGGGGGAGCAGTACTTC
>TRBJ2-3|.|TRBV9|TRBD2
CASSPWTSGFSTDTQYF
TGTGCCAGCAGCCCTTGGACTAGCGGTTTTAGCACAGATACGCAGTATTTT
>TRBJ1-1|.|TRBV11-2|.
CASSSQTGNTEAFF
TGTGCCAGCAGCTCCCAGACAGGGAACACTGAAGCTTTCTTT
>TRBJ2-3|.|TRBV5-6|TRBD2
CASSIGAGGPSDTQYF
TGTGCCAGCAGCATAGGAGCGGGAGGGCCATCTGATACGCAGTATTTT
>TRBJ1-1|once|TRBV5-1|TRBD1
CASSLRAGGSTEAFF
TGCGCCAGCAGCCTAAGGGCAGGGGGGAGTACTGAAGCTTTCTTT
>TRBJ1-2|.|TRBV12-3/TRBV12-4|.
CASSWGVRGYTF
TGTGCCAGCAGTTGGGGGGTTCGGGGCTACACCTTC
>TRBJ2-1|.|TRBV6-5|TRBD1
CASSSDRGPKGEQFF
TGTGCCAGCAGTTCGGACAGGGGGCCTAAGGGTGAGCAGTTCTTC
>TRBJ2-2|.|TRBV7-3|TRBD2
CASSLRLGRDTGELFF
TGTGCCAGCAGCTTACGGCTTGGGAGGGACACCGGGGAGCTGTTTTTT